This T cell receptor (beta chain) was sequenced during a study of cytomegalovirus exposure and HLA in healthy donors. Study-level points and caveats: Earlier results showed most TCR beta V segments being productive about 90% or about 30% of the time. By a later analysis, the bulk of CMV-associated TCR beta chains appeared HLA-restricted.

Researchers ran the PCR with 60 Vbeta and 13 Jbeta primers. As handled by the study authors: There were about 80 million unique TCR beta chains by a later count, and 8.5 million to 14 million of them were shared. TCRdb keeps only in-frame clones here, not all; method: immunoSEQ multiplex PCR. That table gives V, J and clone size, and the DNA gave D and trimming. Here the sample spans 90,000 to 150,000 clones, 65% to 85% being singletons. The CDR3 is made up of 15 amino acids. CDR1 SSHAT and CDR2 FNYEAQ come from the germline V gene (reference sequence). Regarding this clone: The antigen remains undetermined. Compared with germline, one end of the junction differs, possibly owing to a read error.

The V call is TRBV7-7, the J call TRBJ2-2; D might be TRBD1 (5 bases). The clonotype comes from a man aged 50 to 59 in good health and CMV-seronegative. Sequencing was performed on PBMCs. Written as DNA, the CDR3 is TGTGCTAGCAGCTTAGGGGCAGGGAACACCGGGGAGCTGTTTTTT. Translating it yields CASSLGAGNTGELFF.